Shown below are 12 T cell receptor beta chains from a single sample sequenced in a study of blood T cell repertoires in COVID-19. TCRdb keeps only in-frame clones here, not all; method: immunoSEQ multiplex PCR. This sample carries roughly 100,000 clones, roughly 80% of them seen once, and the ten largest clones take about 9.6%. What was sequenced was peripheral blood. These receptors were collected from a man in his fifties or sixties with active or convalescent COVID-19.

The chain joins TRBV6-5 to TRBJ2-2, with D perhaps matching TRBD2 (5 bases). The CDR3 is 14 amino acids. The V and J ends lost 6 bases and 1 base respectively, with 9 bases between them. CDR1 and CDR2 (germline): MNHEY, SVGAGI. The CDR3 protein is CASRLRGNTGELFF. Written as DNA, the CDR3 is TGTGCCAGCAGACTCCGGGGGAACACCGGGGAGCTGTTTTTT.

The rearrangement joins TRBV10-1 to TRBJ2-1; 10 bases agree with TRBD1. V lost 6 bases to trimming and J lost 9 bases; unmatched junction nucleotides: 11. The CDR3 is made up of 15 amino acids. Germline V gives CDR1 WNHNN, CDR2 SYGVQD (reference sequence). Here the CDR3 reads CASRPSGQGLCEQFF. DNA for the CDR3: TGCGCCAGCAGGCCCTCGGGACAGGGGTTGTGTGAGCAGTTCTTC.

V usage is TRBV11-2 and J usage is TRBJ2-1, with D perhaps TRBD2 (5 bases). Per the germline V gene, CDR1 is SGHAT and CDR2 is FQNNGV. This CDR3 contains 16 residues. With 0 bases removed from V and 8 bases from J, the gap between germline ends came to 17 bases. The CDR3: CASSLDRWVEGDEQFF. In nucleotides, the CDR3 is TGTGCCAGCAGCTTAGATAGGTGGGTTGAGGGCGATGAGCAGTTCTTC.

V gene TRBV12-3 or TRBV12-4 combines with J gene TRBJ2-3, with D possibly TRBD2 on 6 matching bases. The CDR3 is 13 amino acids. V was pared by 5 bases and J by 2 bases, with 8 bases between. The CDR3 loop is CASSRGYTDTQYF. The CDR3 nucleotides read TGTGCCAGCAGTCGGGGGTACACAGATACGCAGTATTTT.

The V call is TRBV5-1, the J call TRBJ1-2; D ambiguous. Germline V lookup: CDR1 SGHRS, CDR2 YFSETQ. The CDR3 extends over 14 amino acids. Deletions cut 0 bases from V and 1 base from J, with 7 bases between. Here the CDR3 reads CASSLGQDNYGYTF. As DNA, the CDR3 is TGCGCCAGCAGCTTGGGGCAGGATAACTATGGCTACACCTTC.

This chain joins TRBV19 and TRBJ2-6, with D possibly TRBD2 on 6 matching bases. CDR1 LNHDA and CDR2 SQIVND come from the germline V gene (reference sequence). Trimming removed 6 bases from V and 0 bases from J, with 9 bases in between. The CDR3 loop spans 15 amino acids. CDR3 amino acids: CASRGSGSGANVLTF. Here the CDR3 DNA reads TGTGCCAGTAGGGGTAGCGGCTCTGGGGCCAACGTCCTGACTTTC.

The J gene is TRBJ1-5, the V gene TRBV7-8, with D maybe TRBD1 (5 bases). Germline V CDR1 and CDR2: SGHVS, FQNEAQ. CDR3 length: 17 residues. The V and J ends lost 5 bases and 0 bases respectively, with 17 bases between them. The CDR3 spells CASSLSPGPYSNQPQHF. The CDR3 coding sequence is TGTGCCAGCAGCCTTAGTCCAGGGCCATATAGCAATCAGCCCCAGCATTTT.

This clone was observed once. The chain links TRBV2 to TRBJ1-1; 7 nucleotides match TRBD1. There are 14 residues in the CDR3. Trimming removed 6 bases from V and 5 bases from J; junction bases left unmatched: 9. Germline V gene data show CDR1 as SNHLY and CDR2 as FYNNEI. This CDR3 is CASRPRGRWTEAFF. In nucleotides, the CDR3 is TGTGCCAGCAGACCTAGGGGGCGGTGGACTGAAGCTTTCTTT.

The V and J genes are TRBV2 and TRBJ2-2, with D possibly matching TRBD2 (6 bases). The CDR3 sequence is 15 residues long. V lost 8 bases, J lost 1 base, and 14 bases lay in between. Germline CDR1 is SNHLY and CDR2 is FYNNEI. The CDR3 reads CASDGAGLNTGELFF. The CDR3 bases are TGTGCCAGCGACGGAGCGGGCCTGAACACCGGGGAGCTGTTTTTT.

Only a few counts were recorded for this clone. V and J are TRBV5-1 and TRBJ2-4; tentatively, D is TRBD1 (6 bases). Trimming cost V 4 bases and J 3 bases, with 14 bases left between them. The CDR3 has 15 residues. Germline-derived CDR1 and CDR2 are SGHRS and YFSETQ. CDR3 amino acids: CASSPNGQYKNIQYF. The CDR3 DNA follows: TGCGCCAGCAGCCCCAACGGACAGTACAAAAACATTCAGTACTTC.

The chain joins TRBV5-6 to TRBJ2-4; the match to TRBD2 covers 9 bases. The CDR3 consists of 18 residues. The V gene's germline CDR1 is SGHDT and CDR2 YYEEEE. The junction had 11 bases not matched to a gene; V was cut back by 4 bases and J by 0 bases. CDR3 sequence: CASSRPGLAGLAKNIQYF. CDR3 nucleotide sequence: TGTGCCAGCAGCCGCCCTGGGCTAGCGGGACTAGCCAAAAACATTCAGTACTTC.

The chain is built from TRBV7-9 and TRBJ1-2; possible D gene TRBD1, 6 bases. Germline CDR1 reads SEHNR; CDR2 reads FQNEAQ (reference sequence). Trimming pared 4 bases from V and 2 bases from J, leaving 11 bases between. This CDR3 is 14 amino acids long. The CDR3 spells CASSYTQGNYGYTF. The CDR3 coding sequence is TGTGCCAGCAGCTACACCCAGGGGAACTATGGCTACACCTTC. The whole variable domain, remainder taken from reference TRBV7-9 and TRBJ1-2, is DTGVSQNPRHKITKRGQNVTFRCDPISEHNRLYWYRQTLGQGPEFLTYFQNEAQLEKSRLLSDRFSAERPKGSFSTLEIQRTEQGDSAMYLCASSYTQGNYGYTFGSGTRLTVV.